The 21 T cell receptor beta chains below were found in one sample sequenced in a study of blood T cell repertoires in COVID-19. Sequencing was performed with immunoSEQ multiplex PCR; in TCRdb, only in-frame clones are kept and a portion is missing. The sample lists 120,000 or so clones; about 89% were seen once. The source material was peripheral blood. These receptors all come from a woman in her sixties or seventies with acute or convalescent COVID-19.

The chain's CDR3 is CASSLDLTGGYYEQYF. The DNA for the CDR3 is TGTGCCAGCAGTTTGGATCTGACAGGGGGATACTACGAGCAGTACTTC. The rearrangement uses TRBV28 and TRBJ2-7, with 9 bases identical to TRBD1. Germline V gives CDR1 MDHEN, CDR2 SYDVKM. V gave up 3 bases and J gave up 3 bases; unmatched junction bases: 9. This CDR3 region has 16 residues.

V is TRBV15 and J is TRBJ2-1, with D possibly matching TRBD1 (6 bases). Germline assignment: CDR1 LNHNV and CDR2 YYDKDF (reference sequence). The CDR3 is 13 amino acids. V was clipped by 6 bases and J by 5 bases, with 11 bases between them. The CDR3 sequence: CATRQGGNNEQFF. The DNA for the CDR3 is TGTGCCACCAGACAGGGTGGGAACAATGAGCAGTTCTTC. The full variable domain, completed using reference TRBV15 and TRBJ2-1, is DAMVIQNPRYQVTQFGKPVTLSCSQTLNHNVMYWYQQKSSQAPKLLFHYYDKDFNNEADTPDNFQSRRPNTSFCFLDIRSPGLGDTAMYLCATRQGGNNEQFFGPGTRLTVL.

A word on this clone: One end of the junction varies from germline; a read error may be responsible. V usage is TRBV2 and J usage is TRBJ2-3, with TRBD2 identical over 14 bases. Germline V gives CDR1 SNHLY, CDR2 FYNNEI. The CDR3 contains 18 residues. Here the CDR3 reads CASSEETGLAGATDTQYF. As DNA, the CDR3 is TGTGCCAGCAGCGAAGAAACGGGACTAGCGGGGGCCACAGATACGCAGTATTTT.

This chain joins TRBV7-9 and TRBJ2-3; D is uncertain. The CDR3 has 14 amino acids. The V gene lost 0 bases and the J gene lost 6 bases, with 10 bases spanning the gap. Germline V gene lookup returns CDR1 SEHNR and CDR2 FQNEAQ (reference sequence). In DNA, the CDR3 is TGTGCCAGCAGCTTAGCCGCGCTGTGGGATACGCAGTATTTT. Amino acid sequence: CASSLAALWDTQYF.

In its sample, this clone was seen once. This chain joins TRBV5-4 and TRBJ2-1; 8 bases match TRBD2. There are 16 residues in the CDR3. The germline CDR1 and CDR2 sequences are SGHNT and YYREEE (reference sequence). The trim removed 1 base at V and 8 bases at J, leaving 11 bases unmatched. CDR3 sequence (DNA): TGTGCCAGCAGCTTGAGTCTTACGGGGGGGATGGATGAGCAGTTCTTC. It is translated as CASSLSLTGGMDEQFF.

The chain combines TRBV30 with TRBJ1-6; D unresolved. The CDR3 has 14 residues. V shed 4 bases and J shed 8 bases, with 15 bases lying between them. Per the germline V gene, CDR1 is GTSNPN and CDR2 is SVGIG (reference sequence). The chain's CDR3 is CAWTLWQRDSPLHF. The CDR3 DNA sequence: TGTGCCTGGACCCTGTGGCAGCGGGATTCACCCCTCCACTTT.

This chain uses TRBV9 with TRBJ2-7; the D is unclear. The CDR3 loop spans 12 amino acids. V was trimmed by 5 bases and J by 0 bases, leaving 6 bases between them. Germline V gene data show CDR1 as SGDLS and CDR2 as YYNGEE. CDR3: CASSRSSYEQYF. The CDR3 DNA follows: TGTGCCAGCAGTCGGAGCTCCTACGAGCAGTACTTC.

With respect to this clone: At the DNA level, this CDR3 is encoded by other sequences in the same sample as well. This chain uses TRBV19 with TRBJ1-2, with 9 bases aligning to TRBD1. The CDR3 has 14 amino acids. CDR1 is LNHDA, CDR2 SQIVND, per germline (reference sequence). V lost 5 bases and J lost 2; bases outside the gene matches: 3. This CDR3 reads CASSLGTGNYGYTF. The CDR3 DNA is TGTGCCAGTAGTCTCGGGACAGGGAACTATGGCTACACCTTC.

V is TRBV5-1 and J is TRBJ2-2, with D unresolved. Germline V CDR1 and CDR2: SGHRS, YFSETQ. CDR3 length: 13 amino acids. V lost 4 bases to trimming and J lost 5 bases, with 9 bases between them. CDR3 loop: CASSDTLTGELFF. CDR3 DNA: TGCGCCAGCAGCGATACACTAACCGGGGAGCTGTTTTTT. Looking up the rest from reference TRBV5-1 and TRBJ2-2 gives the full variable domain: KAGVTQTPRYLIKTRGQQVTLSCSPISGHRSVSWYQQTPGQGLQFLFEYFSETQRNKGNFPGRFSGRQFSNSRSEMNVSTLELGDSALYLCASSDTLTGELFFGEGSRLTVL.

This chain joins TRBV29-1 and TRBJ1-4; D is uncertain. The CDR3 runs 15 residues. Germline V gene sequence: CDR1 SQVTM, CDR2 ANQGSEA. Trimming removed 0 bases from V and 7 bases from J, with 15 bases in between. CDR3 amino acids: CSVEDPAVLGEKLFF. As DNA, the CDR3 is TGCAGCGTTGAAGATCCTGCGGTTCTGGGTGAAAAACTGTTTTTT.

The V and J genes are TRBV2 and TRBJ1-6; 8 nucleotides match TRBD1. The germline V gene has CDR1 SNHLY and CDR2 FYNNEI. V lost 6 bases to trimming and J lost 5 bases; unmatched junction nucleotides: 6. The CDR3 totals 15 residues. CDR3 coding DNA: TGTGCCAGCAGCAGGGGGCAGGGGGATAATTCACCCCTCCACTTT. As protein: CASSRGQGDNSPLHF.

The V call is TRBV24-1, the J call TRBJ2-2; TRBD1 aligns across 7 bases. This CDR3 is built from 16 residues. J was trimmed by 4 bases and V by 3 bases; bases with no gene match: 7. From germline, CDR1 is KGHDR and CDR2 SFDVKD. CDR3 sequence reads: CATSDPGTVVTGELFF. CDR3 nucleotide sequence: TGTGCCACCAGTGATCCCGGGACAGTAGTCACCGGGGAGCTGTTTTTT.

The chain recombines TRBV7-9 with TRBJ2-1; 11 bases line up with TRBD1. The length of the CDR3 is 15 residues. Germline CDR1 is SEHNR and CDR2 is FQNEAQ (reference sequence). Trimming cost V 4 bases and J 7 bases; bases outside gene matches: 6. The CDR3 DNA reads as TGTGCCAGCAGCTACCCGGGACAGGGGGAGAATGAGCAGTTCTTC. Translated, it gives CASSYPGQGENEQFF.

The genes are TRBV5-1 and TRBJ1-5, with TRBD1 as a possible D gene (5 bases). From germline, CDR1 is SGHRS and CDR2 YFSETQ. The CDR3 sequence is 14 residues long. The V gene lost 3 bases and the J gene lost 5 bases, with 12 bases spanning the gap. CDR3 nucleotide sequence: TGCGCCAGCAGCTATCAGGGCGGGGATCAGCCCCAGCATTTT. Translating it yields CASSYQGGDQPQHF.

The CDR3 is CASSARQGPSGNTIYF. The CDR3 DNA reads TGTGCCAGTAGTGCCCGACAGGGACCGTCTGGAAACACCATATATTTT. This chain connects TRBV19 to TRBJ1-3, with 7 nucleotides matching TRBD1. V lost 5 bases and J lost 1; bases outside the gene matches: 8. This CDR3 comprises 16 residues. The germline CDR1 and CDR2 sequences are LNHDA and SQIVND (reference sequence).

The chain has TRBV5-8 and TRBJ2-1, with D possibly TRBD1 on 6 matching bases. Trimming stripped 4 bases from V and 2 bases from J, with 13 bases between. The CDR3 extends over 15 amino acids. CDR1 and CDR2 (germline): SGHTS, YDEGEE. CDR3 loop: CASSATGQPYNEQFF. For the CDR3, the DNA is TGTGCCAGCAGCGCCACGGGACAACCCTACAATGAGCAGTTCTTC.

The rearrangement joins TRBV19 to TRBJ1-6; D is ambiguous. Trimming removed 1 base from V and 7 bases from J, with 11 bases in between. CDR1 is LNHDA, CDR2 SQIVND, per germline (reference sequence). This CDR3 region has 15 residues. The CDR3 coding sequence is TGTGCCAGTAGTATAGCTGGGCAGTGGAATTCACCCCTCCACTTT. The encoded protein is CASSIAGQWNSPLHF.

V gene TRBV29-1 combines with J gene TRBJ1-4; D unclear. Germline V gives CDR1 SQVTM, CDR2 ANQGSEA. CDR3 length: 11 amino acids. V was trimmed by 4 bases and J by 12 bases, leaving 12 bases between them. CDR3 coding DNA: TGCAGCGTTGTGCAGGCACTTGAACTGTTTTTT. Its translation is CSVVQALELFF.

The rearrangement joins TRBV19 to TRBJ1-2; D unclear. This CDR3 contains 15 residues. Germline V gene data show CDR1 as LNHDA and CDR2 as SQIVND (reference sequence). Trimming took off 3 bases at V and 4 bases at J, with 15 bases between the two ends. In DNA form, the CDR3 reads TGTGCCAGTAGTATGGTCCGGGGAACTATCTATGGCTACACCTTC. Protein: CASSMVRGTIYGYTF.

This sequence joins TRBV14 and TRBJ2-5, with 7 bases identical to TRBD2. The junction had 15 bases not matched to a gene; V was cut back by 3 bases and J by 2 bases. CDR1 SGHDN and CDR2 FVKESK come from the germline V gene. This CDR3 is 18 amino acids long. This CDR3 reads CASSQNLGLPGPQETQYF. DNA for the CDR3: TGTGCCAGCAGCCAGAACCTGGGACTACCCGGCCCTCAAGAGACCCAGTACTTC.

The chain carries TRBV24-1 and TRBJ2-2, with 7 bases identical to TRBD1. CDR1 and CDR2 from the germline V gene are KGHDR and SFDVKD. The V gene end was trimmed by 4 bases and the J gene end by 1 base; junction bases not matched to a gene: 8. The length of the CDR3 is 17 residues. The CDR3 sequence: CATSELGGGGNTGELFF. As DNA, the CDR3 is TGTGCCACCAGTGAATTAGGGGGCGGAGGGAACACCGGGGAGCTGTTTTTT.